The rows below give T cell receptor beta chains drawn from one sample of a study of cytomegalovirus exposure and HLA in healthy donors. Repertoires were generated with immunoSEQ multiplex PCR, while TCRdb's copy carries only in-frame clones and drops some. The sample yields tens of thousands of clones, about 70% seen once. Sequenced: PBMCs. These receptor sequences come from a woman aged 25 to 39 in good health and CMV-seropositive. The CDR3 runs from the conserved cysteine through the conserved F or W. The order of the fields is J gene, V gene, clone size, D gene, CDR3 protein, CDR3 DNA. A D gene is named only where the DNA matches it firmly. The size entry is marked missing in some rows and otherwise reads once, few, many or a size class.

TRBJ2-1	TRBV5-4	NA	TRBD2	CASSLDLAGVGNEQFF	TGTGCCAGCAGCTTGGACCTAGCGGGAGTTGGGAATGAGCAGTTCTTC
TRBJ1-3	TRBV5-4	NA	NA	CASSLGSILGGNTIYF	TGTGCCAGCAGCTTGGGCTCTATTTTGGGCGGAAACACCATATATTTT
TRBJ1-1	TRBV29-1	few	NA	CSVEGGGFTEAFF	TGCAGCGTTGAAGGCGGGGGGTTTACTGAAGCTTTCTTT
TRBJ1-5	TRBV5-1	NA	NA	CASSQRPGGNQPQHF	TGCGCCAGCAGCCAACGTCCCGGGGGCAATCAGCCCCAGCATTTT
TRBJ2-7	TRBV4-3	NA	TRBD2	CASSQGSGDSYEQYF	TGCGCCAGCAGCCAAGGTAGCGGGGACTCCTACGAGCAGTACTTC
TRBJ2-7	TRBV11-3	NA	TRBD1	CASSPTGGEQYF	TGTGCCAGCAGTCCTACAGGGGGCGAGCAGTACTTC
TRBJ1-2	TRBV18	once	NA	CASSPGGLGYGYTF	TGTGCCAGCTCACCAGGGGGACTTGGCTATGGCTACACCTTC
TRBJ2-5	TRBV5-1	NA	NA	CASSFLVQETQYF	TGCGCCAGCAGCTTCCTAGTGCAAGAGACCCAGTACTTC
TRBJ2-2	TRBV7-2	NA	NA	CASSSLVTPGELFF	TGTGCCAGCAGCTCGTTAGTGACTCCCGGGGAGCTGTTTTTT
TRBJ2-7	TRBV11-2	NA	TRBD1	CASSSSTGNYEQYF	TGTGCCAGCAGTTCATCGACAGGGAACTACGAGCAGTACTTC
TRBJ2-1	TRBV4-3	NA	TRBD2	CASSQEIRGLRSVNEQFF	TGCGCCAGCAGCCAAGAAATCCGGGGACTAAGGTCGGTTAATGAGCAGTTCTTC
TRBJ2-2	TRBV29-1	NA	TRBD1	CSVTRTGDTGELFF	TGCAGCGTTACCAGGACAGGGGACACCGGGGAGCTGTTTTTT
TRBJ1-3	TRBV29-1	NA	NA	CSAGELDTIYF	TGCAGCGCGGGGGAGCTGGACACCATATATTTT
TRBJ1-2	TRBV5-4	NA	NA	CASSFGGDYGYTF	TGTGCCAGCAGCTTCGGGGGTGACTATGGCTACACCTTC
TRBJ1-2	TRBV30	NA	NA	CAWAGGWQTLSF	TGTGCCTGGGCCGGAGGGTGGCAGACCCTAAGCTTC
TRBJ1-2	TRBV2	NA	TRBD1	CASSETPTGGAGYGYTF	TGTGCCAGCAGTGAAACACCGACAGGGGGCGCGGGCTATGGCTACACCTTC
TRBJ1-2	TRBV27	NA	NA	CASSLSAGHGYTF	TGTGCCAGCAGTTTATCCGCAGGGCATGGCTACACCTTC
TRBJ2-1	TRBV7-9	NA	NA	CASSPAAATYNEQFF	TGTGCCAGCAGCCCAGCCGCAGCGACCTACAATGAGCAGTTCTTC
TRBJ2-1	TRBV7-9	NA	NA	CASSFPWGANEQFF	TGTGCCAGCAGCTTCCCCTGGGGCGCCAATGAGCAGTTCTTC
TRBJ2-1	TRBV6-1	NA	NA	CASGGRALYNEQFF	TGTGCCAGCGGCGGGCGAGCACTCTACAATGAGCAGTTCTTC
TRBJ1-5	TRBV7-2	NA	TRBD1	CASSSTGGNQPQHF	TGTGCCAGCAGCTCGACAGGGGGAAATCAGCCCCAGCATTTT
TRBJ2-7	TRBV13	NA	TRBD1	CASSRPGQSYEQYF	TGTGCCAGCAGCCGACCGGGACAGAGCTACGAGCAGTACTTC
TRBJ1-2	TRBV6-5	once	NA	CASSSTGTGFRGGYTF	TGTGCCAGCAGTTCAACCGGGACTGGATTTAGGGGCGGCTACACCTTC
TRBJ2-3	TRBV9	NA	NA	CASSVGGSGTDTQYF	TGTGCCAGCAGCGTAGGAGGGAGCGGCACAGATACGCAGTATTTT
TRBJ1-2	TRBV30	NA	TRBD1	CAWSDGDRGNYGYTF	TGTGCCTGGAGTGACGGGGACAGGGGGAACTATGGCTACACCTTC
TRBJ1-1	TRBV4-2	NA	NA	CASSQDEEGRRAFF	TGTGCCAGCAGCCAAGACGAAGAGGGTAGGAGAGCTTTCTTT
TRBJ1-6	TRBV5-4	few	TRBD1	CASSRGSGQGASPLHF	TGTGCCAGCAGCAGGGGATCGGGACAGGGGGCATCACCCCTCCACTTT
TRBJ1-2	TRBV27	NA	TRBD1	CATLGRTGAGYTF	TGTGCCACCCTCGGAAGGACAGGGGCTGGCTACACCTTC
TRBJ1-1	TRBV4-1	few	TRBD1	CASSQAGGRITEAFF	TGCGCCAGCAGCCAAGCAGGGGGGCGGATTACTGAAGCTTTCTTT
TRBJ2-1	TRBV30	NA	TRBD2	CAWSQGVAGGVDEQFF	TGTGCCTGGAGCCAGGGGGTAGCGGGAGGTGTAGATGAGCAGTTCTTC
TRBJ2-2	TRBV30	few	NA	CAWRGWGLGTGELFF	TGTGCCTGGAGAGGGTGGGGACTGGGGACCGGGGAGCTGTTTTTT
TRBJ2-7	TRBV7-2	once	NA	CASSLALAYEQYF	TGTGCCAGCAGCTTAGCTCTAGCCTACGAGCAGTACTTC
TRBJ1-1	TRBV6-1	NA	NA	CASSEGPLGVTEAFF	TGTGCCAGCAGTGAAGGGCCCCTCGGGGTAACTGAAGCTTTCTTT
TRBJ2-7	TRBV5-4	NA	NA	CASSLGGVQSYEQYF	TGTGCCAGCAGCTTGGGGGGAGTTCAGTCCTACGAGCAGTACTTC
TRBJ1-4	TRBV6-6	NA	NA	CASIPRQAPNEKLFF	TGTGCCAGCATACCAAGACAGGCCCCTAATGAAAAACTGTTTTTT
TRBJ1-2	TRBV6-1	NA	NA	CASSLTVLGYTF	TGTGCCAGCAGCCTAACAGTGCTTGGCTACACCTTC
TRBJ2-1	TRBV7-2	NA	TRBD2	CASSYSGSRDEQFF	TGTGCCAGCAGCTATAGCGGGAGTAGGGATGAGCAGTTCTTC
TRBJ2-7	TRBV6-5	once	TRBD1	CASSSGQGRYEQYF	TGTGCCAGCAGCTCTGGACAGGGACGCTACGAGCAGTACTTC
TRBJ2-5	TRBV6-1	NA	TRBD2	CASSGRAQGAQYF	TGTGCCAGTAGCGGGAGGGCCCAGGGAGCCCAGTACTTC
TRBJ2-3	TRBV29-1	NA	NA	CSVGSGSSTDTQYF	TGCAGCGTTGGGTCTGGGAGTAGCACAGATACGCAGTATTTT
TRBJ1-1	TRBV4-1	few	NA	CASSHGNTEAFF	TGCGCCAGCAGCCACGGGAACACTGAAGCTTTCTTT
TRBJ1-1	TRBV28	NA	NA	CASSPWGEGKNTEAFF	TGTGCCAGCAGCCCCTGGGGGGAGGGAAAGAACACTGAAGCTTTCTTT
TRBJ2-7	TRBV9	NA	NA	CASSVDTRVLGEQYF	TGTGCCAGCAGCGTAGACACCCGGGTCCTTGGCGAGCAGTACTTC
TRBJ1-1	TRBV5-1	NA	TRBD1	CASSPRQGQVNTEAFF	TGCGCCAGCAGCCCCCGACAGGGACAAGTGAACACTGAAGCTTTCTTT
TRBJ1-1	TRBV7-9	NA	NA	CASSFAGPEAFF	TGTGCCAGCAGCTTCGCAGGCCCTGAAGCTTTCTTT